The rows below give T cell receptor beta chains drawn from one sample of a study of T-cell memory formation after mild COVID-19. TCRdb processed the 5' RACE reads anew with MiXCR; each CDR3 protein has one entry. The sample shows hundreds of thousands of distinct CDR3 sequences, 15% of them seen only once. Sequencing was done on a sample of PBMCs or a T cell subset sorted from them (not recorded which). Receptors were obtained from an adult woman who had mild COVID-19 (a few samples of this study predate the infection). Cell type and time point are not known. Each CDR3 is given with its conserved first and last residue. Where a row states a size, it is once, few, many or the class of an expanded clone; other rows omit it.

>13|few|TRBV7-9
CASSLSFDSWEYF
>12|few|TRBV24-1
CATSVGTTEQFF
>14|once|TRBV14
CASSERGVGTEAFF
>15|many|TRBV12-3/TRBV12-4
CASSLSGQPNQPQHF
>14|.|TRBV12-3/TRBV12-4
CASRDSGDTGELFF
>16|many|TRBV5-1
CASSSQAGGLNNEQFF
>15|few|TRBV12-3/TRBV12-4
CASSLTSYPQETQYF
>17|.|TRBV9
CASSRDRGRFGSYEQYF
>14|.|TRBV3-1
CASSQGAGPYEQYF
>17|.|TRBV20-1
CSATSPWGAGVGNEQFF
>19|few|TRBV5-6
CASSSEKGQGLLSGNTIYF
>15|.|TRBV7-2
CASSLQGMLNTEAFF
>12|few|TRBV3-1
CASSRTNTEAFF
>14|few|TRBV5-1
CASDHGQGGTEAFF
>16|few|TRBV6-2/TRBV6-3
CASSYSGLAPYNEQFF
>13|many|TRBV28
CASSVPGEEKLFF
>17|.|TRBV12-3/TRBV12-4
CASSRSDMGFSGNTIYF
>14|.|TRBV4-1
CASSRHWGNTEAFF
>15|few|TRBV3-1
CASSHTPRGGETQYF